This is a list of T cell receptor beta chains from one sample in a study of long-term antiretroviral therapy in people with HIV. Clones were read by immunoSEQ multiplex PCR, and TCRdb kept only the in-frame ones, dropping some. Among over 25,000 clones listed, more than 80% were seen once. The source material was unsorted PBMCs, sampled 3 years after starting antiretroviral therapy. These receptor sequences come from a man in his forties with HIV. CDR3s include the opening cysteine and the closing phenylalanine or tryptophan. D genes are given only for firm matches. For some rows the clone size is stated as once, few or many, or as a class when expanded; others skip it.

DNA: TGTGCCAGCAGTTACCCCGGACAGCCCTACGAGCAGTACTTC; CDR3: CASSYPGQPYEQYF; D: NA; size: once; J: TRBJ2-7; V: TRBV6-5
DNA: TGTGCCAGCAGCGCAGGTGCAGGGGGGACCGGGGAGCTGTTTTTT; CDR3: CASSAGAGGTGELFF; D: NA; size: NA; J: TRBJ2-2; V: TRBV5-4
DNA: TGTGCCAGCAGCGAACTAGTAGACACAGATACGCAGTATTTT; CDR3: CASSELVDTDTQYF; D: NA; size: NA; J: TRBJ2-3; V: TRBV2
DNA: TGTGCCAGCAGCTTAGACCTTGGGGGCTCCTACGAGCAGTACTTC; CDR3: CASSLDLGGSYEQYF; D: NA; size: NA; J: TRBJ2-7; V: TRBV7-6
DNA: TGTGCCAGTCGCCGGGGGTCTGGAGATACGCAGTATTTT; CDR3: CASRRGSGDTQYF; D: NA; size: NA; J: TRBJ2-3; V: TRBV19
DNA: TGTGCCAGCAGCCTGGGACAGGGGGCTGTCGACGAGCAGTACTTC; CDR3: CASSLGQGAVDEQYF; D: TRBD1; size: NA; J: TRBJ2-7; V: TRBV7-3
DNA: TGTGCCAGCAGCCAAACTAGCGGCACAGATACGCAGTATTTT; CDR3: CASSQTSGTDTQYF; D: TRBD2; size: NA; J: TRBJ2-3; V: TRBV14
DNA: TGTGCCAGCAGCTTAGGCCCGGGACTTTTTTATGGCTACACCTTC; CDR3: CASSLGPGLFYGYTF; D: NA; size: few; J: TRBJ1-2; V: TRBV7-6
DNA: TGCAGCGCCAGGGCGGCTAACTATGGCTACACCTTC; CDR3: CSARAANYGYTF; D: NA; size: NA; J: TRBJ1-2; V: TRBV29-1
DNA: TGTGCCAGTAGTATAGTGCAGGGATCGACAGATACGCAGTATTTT; CDR3: CASSIVQGSTDTQYF; D: NA; size: NA; J: TRBJ2-3; V: TRBV19
DNA: TGTGCCACCAGAAAGGAGGAACTCGAGCAGTACTTC; CDR3: CATRKEELEQYF; D: NA; size: NA; J: TRBJ2-7; V: TRBV10-3
DNA: TGTGCCAGCAGTGCTTGGGGGTTCCCCTACGAGCAGTACTTC; CDR3: CASSAWGFPYEQYF; D: NA; size: NA; J: TRBJ2-7; V: TRBV6-1
DNA: TGCAGCGTTGAAGTAGGGCAAGCCTACGAGCAGTACTTC; CDR3: CSVEVGQAYEQYF; D: NA; size: NA; J: TRBJ2-7; V: TRBV29-1
DNA: TGTGCCAGCACCCAGGACAGGACGAACACCGGGGAGCTGTTTTTT; CDR3: CASTQDRTNTGELFF; D: TRBD1; size: NA; J: TRBJ2-2; V: TRBV7-8
DNA: TGTGCCAGCAGTTACGGCGGGGGGCTCACAGATACGCAGTATTTT; CDR3: CASSYGGGLTDTQYF; D: TRBD2; size: NA; J: TRBJ2-3; V: TRBV6-5
DNA: TGTGCCAGCAGCTTAGCCTACGAGCAGTACTTC; CDR3: CASSLAYEQYF; D: NA; size: NA; J: TRBJ2-7; V: TRBV5-8
DNA: TGTGCCAGCAGTATAACAGGGTTAAGCAATCAGCCCCAGCATTTT; CDR3: CASSITGLSNQPQHF; D: NA; size: NA; J: TRBJ1-5; V: TRBV6-6
DNA: TGTGCCAGCAGCCCCACTAGAACAGATACGCAGTATTTT; CDR3: CASSPTRTDTQYF; D: NA; size: NA; J: TRBJ2-3; V: TRBV13
DNA: TGTGCCAGCAGCTTGGACTTCTCCTTCTCCTACAATGAGCAGTTCTTC; CDR3: CASSLDFSFSYNEQFF; D: NA; size: NA; J: TRBJ2-1; V: TRBV5-8
DNA: TGCGCCAGCAGCTGGACTAGCGGGGGGGCCTTAGATACGCAGTATTTT; CDR3: CASSWTSGGALDTQYF; D: TRBD2; size: NA; J: TRBJ2-3; V: TRBV5-1
DNA: TGTGCCAGCTCACCAGGGTTTGATTCTGGAAACACCATATATTTT; CDR3: CASSPGFDSGNTIYF; D: NA; size: NA; J: TRBJ1-3; V: TRBV18
DNA: TGTGCCAGCAGCCTTGGGACAGGGGAGGGCTACACCTTC; CDR3: CASSLGTGEGYTF; D: TRBD1; size: NA; J: TRBJ1-2; V: TRBV7-9
DNA: TGTGCCAGCAGTCCCCAAAGGAGCGGGCCGGGCACTGAAGCTTTCTTT; CDR3: CASSPQRSGPGTEAFF; D: NA; size: NA; J: TRBJ1-1; V: TRBV6-6
DNA: TGCGCCAGCAGCTTAGCACAGCCTCCTGAAAAACTGTTTTTT; CDR3: CASSLAQPPEKLFF; D: NA; size: NA; J: TRBJ1-4; V: TRBV5-1
DNA: TGTGCCAGTAGTACGAGGACAGGGGAGGACTCTGGAAACACCATATATTTT; CDR3: CASSTRTGEDSGNTIYF; D: TRBD1; size: few; J: TRBJ1-3; V: TRBV19
DNA: TGTGCCAGCAGTTTAACCGGGACGGTGAGCTCCTACAATGAGCAGTTCTTC; CDR3: CASSLTGTVSSYNEQFF; D: NA; size: NA; J: TRBJ2-1; V: TRBV27
DNA: TGTGCCAGCTCTCCTAGCGGGAACACCGGGGAGCTGTTTTTT; CDR3: CASSPSGNTGELFF; D: TRBD2; size: NA; J: TRBJ2-2; V: TRBV7-3
DNA: TGTGCCAGCAGCCCCCATTCGTCCAATGAGCAGTTCTTC; CDR3: CASSPHSSNEQFF; D: NA; size: NA; J: TRBJ2-1; V: TRBV9
DNA: TGTGCCAGCAGCCTAATCGGGACAATGAACACTGAAGCTTTCTTT; CDR3: CASSLIGTMNTEAFF; D: NA; size: NA; J: TRBJ1-1; V: TRBV5-5